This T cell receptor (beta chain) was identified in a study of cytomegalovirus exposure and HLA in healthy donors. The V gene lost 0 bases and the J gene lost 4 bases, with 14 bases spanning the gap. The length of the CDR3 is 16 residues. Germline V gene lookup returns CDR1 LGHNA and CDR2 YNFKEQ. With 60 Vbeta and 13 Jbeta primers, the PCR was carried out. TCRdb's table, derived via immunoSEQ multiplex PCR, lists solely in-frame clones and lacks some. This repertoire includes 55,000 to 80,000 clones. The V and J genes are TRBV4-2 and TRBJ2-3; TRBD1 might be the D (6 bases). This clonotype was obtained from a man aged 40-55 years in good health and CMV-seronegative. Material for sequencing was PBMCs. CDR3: CASSQDYRQGPDTQYF. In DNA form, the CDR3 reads TGTGCCAGCAGCCAAGATTATCGCCAGGGGCCAGATACGCAGTATTTT.